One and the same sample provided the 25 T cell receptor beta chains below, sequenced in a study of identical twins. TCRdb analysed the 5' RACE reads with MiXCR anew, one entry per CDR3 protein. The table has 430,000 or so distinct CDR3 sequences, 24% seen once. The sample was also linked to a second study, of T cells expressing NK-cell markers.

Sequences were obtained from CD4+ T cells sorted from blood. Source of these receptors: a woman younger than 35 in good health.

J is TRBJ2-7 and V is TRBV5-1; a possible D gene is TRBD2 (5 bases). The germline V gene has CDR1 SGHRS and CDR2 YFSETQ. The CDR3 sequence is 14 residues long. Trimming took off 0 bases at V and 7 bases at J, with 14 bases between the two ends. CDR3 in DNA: TGCGCCAGCAGCTTGGCCACGACCCCGGGGGAGCAGTACTTC. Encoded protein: CASSLATTPGEQYF.

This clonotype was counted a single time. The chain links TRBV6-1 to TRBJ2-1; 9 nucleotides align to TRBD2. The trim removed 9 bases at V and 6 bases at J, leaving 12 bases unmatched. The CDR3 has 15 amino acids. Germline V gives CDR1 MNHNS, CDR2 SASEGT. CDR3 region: CASQAGGLARNEQFF. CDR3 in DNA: TGTGCCAGTCAAGCAGGGGGACTAGCCCGCAATGAGCAGTTCTTC.

The CDR3 loop reads CASSLVQGRHTEAFF. The CDR3 DNA reads as TGCGCCAGCAGCTTGGTCCAGGGGAGGCACACTGAAGCTTTCTTT. This chain connects TRBV5-1 to TRBJ1-1; a weak D match, TRBD1 (6 bases). With 0 bases removed from V and 3 bases from J, the gap between germline ends came to 12 bases. Germline V lookup: CDR1 SGHRS, CDR2 YFSETQ. The CDR3 extends over 15 amino acids.

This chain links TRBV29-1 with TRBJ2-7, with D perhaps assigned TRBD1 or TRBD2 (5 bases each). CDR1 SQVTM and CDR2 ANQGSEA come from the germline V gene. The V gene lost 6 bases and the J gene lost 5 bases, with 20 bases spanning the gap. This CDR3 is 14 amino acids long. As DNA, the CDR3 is TGCAGCGTCCAAGGGACCCCGGCTGTCCACGAGCAGTACTTC. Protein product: CSVQGTPAVHEQYF.

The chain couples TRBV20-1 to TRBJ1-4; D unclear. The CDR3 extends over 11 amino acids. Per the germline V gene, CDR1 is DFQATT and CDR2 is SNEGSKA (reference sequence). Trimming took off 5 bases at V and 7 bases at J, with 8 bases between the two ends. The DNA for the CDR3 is TGCAGTGCTCACAATGGTGAAAAACTGTTTTTT. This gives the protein CSAHNGEKLFF.

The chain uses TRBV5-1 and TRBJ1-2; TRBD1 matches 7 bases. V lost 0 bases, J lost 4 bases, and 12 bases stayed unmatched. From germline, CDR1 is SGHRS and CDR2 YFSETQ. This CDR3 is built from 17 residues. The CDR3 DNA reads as TGCGCCAGCAGCTTGGCGGTGACAGGGAGAAGGAGCTATGGCTACACCTTC. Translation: CASSLAVTGRRSYGYTF.

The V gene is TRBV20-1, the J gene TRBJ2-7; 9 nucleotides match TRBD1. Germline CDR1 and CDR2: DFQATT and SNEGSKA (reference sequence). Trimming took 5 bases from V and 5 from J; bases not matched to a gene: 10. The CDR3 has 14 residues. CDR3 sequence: CSAHPGQGPDEQYF. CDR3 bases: TGCAGTGCTCACCCGGGACAGGGACCTGACGAGCAGTACTTC.

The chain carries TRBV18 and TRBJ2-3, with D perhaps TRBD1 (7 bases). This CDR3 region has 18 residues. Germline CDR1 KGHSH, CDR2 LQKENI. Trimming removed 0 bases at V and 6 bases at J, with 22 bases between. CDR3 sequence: CASSPPGQSLASGDTQYF. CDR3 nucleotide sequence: TGTGCCAGCTCACCACCGGGACAGTCGCTAGCGTCTGGGGATACGCAGTATTTT.

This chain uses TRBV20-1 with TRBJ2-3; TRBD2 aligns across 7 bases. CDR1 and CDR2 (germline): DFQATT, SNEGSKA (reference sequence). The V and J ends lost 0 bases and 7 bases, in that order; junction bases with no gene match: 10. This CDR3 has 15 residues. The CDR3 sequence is CSARDRASGTNTQYF. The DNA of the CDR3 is TGCAGTGCTAGAGATCGCGCTAGCGGAACCAATACGCAGTATTTT.

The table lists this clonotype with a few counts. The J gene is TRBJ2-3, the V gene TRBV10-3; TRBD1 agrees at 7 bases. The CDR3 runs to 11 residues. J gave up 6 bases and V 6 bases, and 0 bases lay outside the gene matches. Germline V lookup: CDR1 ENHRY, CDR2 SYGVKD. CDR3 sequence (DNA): TGTGCCATCAGGGACAGGGATACGCAGTATTTT. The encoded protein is CAIRDRDTQYF.

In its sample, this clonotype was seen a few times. The CDR3 DNA is TGCAGTGCTTTTTCGCCTGGGACAGGGCTCGAGCAGTACTTC. Translated, it gives CSAFSPGTGLEQYF. This chain joins TRBV20-1 and TRBJ2-7; 9 nucleotides align to TRBD1. In germline, CDR1 is DFQATT, CDR2 SNEGSKA (reference sequence). V was pared by 5 bases and J by 6 bases, with 11 bases of the junction left unmatched. This CDR3 is 14 amino acids long.

The CDR3 nucleotides are TGTGCCAGCAGCCTATTACCGGGACTAGAGGCACACGAGCAGTACTTC. Its protein product is CASSLLPGLEAHEQYF. J is TRBJ2-7 and V is TRBV7-2; 8 nucleotides line up with TRBD2. This CDR3 spans 16 amino acids. V trimming: 5 bases; J trimming: 5 bases; junction bases outside the gene matches: 14. Germline V CDR1 and CDR2: SGHTA, FQGNSA.

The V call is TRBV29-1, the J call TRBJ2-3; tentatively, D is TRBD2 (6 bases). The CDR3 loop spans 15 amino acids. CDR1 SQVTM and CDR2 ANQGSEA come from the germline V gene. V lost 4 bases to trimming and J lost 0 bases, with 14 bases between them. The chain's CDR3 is CSVVWGVPSTDTQYF. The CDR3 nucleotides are TGCAGCGTTGTATGGGGGGTTCCTAGCACAGATACGCAGTATTTT.

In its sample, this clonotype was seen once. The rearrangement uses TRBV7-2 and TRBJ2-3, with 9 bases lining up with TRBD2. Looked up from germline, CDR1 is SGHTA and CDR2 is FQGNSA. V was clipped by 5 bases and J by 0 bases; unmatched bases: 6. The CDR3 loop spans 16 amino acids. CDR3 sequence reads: CASSPQTSGSTDTQYF. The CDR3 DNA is TGTGCCAGCAGCCCCCAGACTAGCGGCAGCACAGATACGCAGTATTTT.

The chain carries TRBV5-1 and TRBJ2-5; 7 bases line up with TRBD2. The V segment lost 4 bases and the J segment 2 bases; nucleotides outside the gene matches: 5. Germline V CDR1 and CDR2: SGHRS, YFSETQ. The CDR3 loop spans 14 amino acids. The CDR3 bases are TGCGCCAGCAGCCCGGGACTACGTCAAGAGACCCAGTACTTC. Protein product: CASSPGLRQETQYF. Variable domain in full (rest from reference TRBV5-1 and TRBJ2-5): KAGVTQTPRYLIKTRGQQVTLSCSPISGHRSVSWYQQTPGQGLQFLFEYFSETQRNKGNFPGRFSGRQFSNSRSEMNVSTLELGDSALYLCASSPGLRQETQYFGPGTRLLVL.

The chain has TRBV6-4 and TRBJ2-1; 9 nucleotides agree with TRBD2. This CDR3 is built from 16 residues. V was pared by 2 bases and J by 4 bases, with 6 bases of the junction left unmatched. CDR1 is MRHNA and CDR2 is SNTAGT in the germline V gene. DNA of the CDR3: TGTGCCAGCAGTGACCCTACTAGCGGGTTTTACAATGAGCAGTTCTTC. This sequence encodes CASSDPTSGFYNEQFF.

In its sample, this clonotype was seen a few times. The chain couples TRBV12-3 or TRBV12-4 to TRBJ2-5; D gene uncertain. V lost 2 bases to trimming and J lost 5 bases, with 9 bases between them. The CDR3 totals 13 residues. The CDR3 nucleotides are TGTGCCAGCAGTTTAACCCGGGTGGAGACCCAGTACTTC. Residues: CASSLTRVETQYF.

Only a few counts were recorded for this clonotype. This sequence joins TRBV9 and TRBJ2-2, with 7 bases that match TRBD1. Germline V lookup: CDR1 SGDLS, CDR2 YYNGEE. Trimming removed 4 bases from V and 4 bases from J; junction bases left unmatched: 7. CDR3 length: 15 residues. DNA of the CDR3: TGTGCCAGCAGCCCGACGGGACAGTCCACCGGGGAGCTGTTTTTT. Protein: CASSPTGQSTGELFF.

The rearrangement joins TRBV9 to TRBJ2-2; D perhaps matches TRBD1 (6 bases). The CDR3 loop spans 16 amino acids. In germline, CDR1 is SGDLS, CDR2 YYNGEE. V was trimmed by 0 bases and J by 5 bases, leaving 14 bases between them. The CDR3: CASSVETGIVTGELFF. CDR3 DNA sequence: TGTGCCAGCAGCGTAGAAACAGGGATTGTGACCGGGGAGCTGTTTTTT.

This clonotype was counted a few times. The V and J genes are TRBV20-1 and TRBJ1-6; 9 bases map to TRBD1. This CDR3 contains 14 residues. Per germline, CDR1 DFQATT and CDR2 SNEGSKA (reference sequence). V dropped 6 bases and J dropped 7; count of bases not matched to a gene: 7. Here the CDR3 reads CSAAIGQGNSPLHF. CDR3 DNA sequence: TGCAGTGCGGCCATCGGACAGGGGAATTCACCCCTCCACTTT.

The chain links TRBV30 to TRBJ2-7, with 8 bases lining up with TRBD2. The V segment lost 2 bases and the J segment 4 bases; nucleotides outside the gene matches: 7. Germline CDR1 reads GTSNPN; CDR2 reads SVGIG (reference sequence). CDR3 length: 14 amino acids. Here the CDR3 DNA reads TGTGCCTGGAGTCGGGCGGGAGGTCGATACGAGCAGTACTTC. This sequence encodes CAWSRAGGRYEQYF.

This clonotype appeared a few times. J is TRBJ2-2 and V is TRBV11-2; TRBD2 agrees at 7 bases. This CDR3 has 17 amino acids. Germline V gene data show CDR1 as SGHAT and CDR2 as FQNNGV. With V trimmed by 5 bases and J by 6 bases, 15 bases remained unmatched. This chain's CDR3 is CASSEIAGPAVAGELFF. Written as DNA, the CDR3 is TGTGCCAGCAGCGAGATAGCGGGTCCGGCGGTGGCCGGGGAGCTGTTTTTT.

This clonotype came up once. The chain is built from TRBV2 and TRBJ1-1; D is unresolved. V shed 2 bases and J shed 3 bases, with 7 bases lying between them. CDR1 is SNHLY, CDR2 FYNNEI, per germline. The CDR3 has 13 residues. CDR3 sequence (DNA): TGTGCCAGCAGTGAAAGCTCGGACACTGAAGCTTTCTTT. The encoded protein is CASSESSDTEAFF.

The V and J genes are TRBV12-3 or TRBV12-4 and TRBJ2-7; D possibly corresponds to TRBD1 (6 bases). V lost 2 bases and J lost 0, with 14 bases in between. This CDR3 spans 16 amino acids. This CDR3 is CASSLFWTVSSYEQYF. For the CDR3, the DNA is TGTGCCAGCAGTTTATTTTGGACAGTATCCTCCTACGAGCAGTACTTC.

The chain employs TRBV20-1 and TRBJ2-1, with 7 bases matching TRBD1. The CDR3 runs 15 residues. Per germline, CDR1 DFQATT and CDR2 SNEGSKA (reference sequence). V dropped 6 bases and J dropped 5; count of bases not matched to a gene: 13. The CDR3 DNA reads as TGCAGTGCGCCTGACCCGCGACAGGGAAACAATGAGCAGTTCTTC. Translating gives CSAPDPRQGNNEQFF.